A selection of T cell receptor beta chains follows, all from one sample in a study of OX40 agonist ivuxolimab in advanced cancers. Data came from immunoSEQ multiplex PCR; TCRdb stores just in-frame clones and leaves some out. Found here are around 90,000 clones, around 87% of them singletons; the top ten hold about 4.7%. The specimen comprised CD4+ or CD8+ T cells sorted from blood, sampled in a trial of the OX40 agonist ivuxolimab. The receptors were gathered from an adult with an advanced solid tumor such as melanoma, head and neck, liver or kidney cancer. Each CDR3 is given with its conserved first and last residue. Fields, in order: CDR3 protein, CDR3 DNA, V gene, D gene, J gene, clone size. D genes are given only for firm matches. The size entry is marked missing in some rows and otherwise reads once, few, many or a size class.

CDR3aa: CASRETTYSGNTIYF; CDR3nt: TGTGCCAGCAGGGAAACAACTTACTCTGGAAACACCATATATTTT; v_gene: TRBV2; d_gene: NA; j_gene: TRBJ1-3; abundance: NA
CDR3aa: CASSLLGGAYGYTF; CDR3nt: TGTGCCAGCAGTTTATTAGGGGGAGCTTATGGCTACACCTTC; v_gene: TRBV28; d_gene: NA; j_gene: TRBJ1-2; abundance: NA
CDR3aa: CAWSVGGSGNTIYF; CDR3nt: TGTGCCTGGAGTGTAGGGGGGTCTGGAAACACCATATATTTT; v_gene: TRBV30; d_gene: NA; j_gene: TRBJ1-3; abundance: NA
CDR3aa: CASSPTGTDNQPQHF; CDR3nt: TGTGCCAGCTCACCGACCGGGACGGACAATCAGCCCCAGCATTTT; v_gene: TRBV18; d_gene: NA; j_gene: TRBJ1-5; abundance: NA
CDR3aa: CAIRDRGDTQYF; CDR3nt: TGTGCCATCAGGGACCGTGGAGATACGCAGTATTTT; v_gene: TRBV10-3; d_gene: NA; j_gene: TRBJ2-3; abundance: NA
CDR3aa: CASSLRTGNTGELFF; CDR3nt: TGTGCCAGCTCATTAAGGACAGGGAACACCGGGGAGCTGTTTTTT; v_gene: TRBV18; d_gene: TRBD1; j_gene: TRBJ2-2; abundance: NA
CDR3aa: CASSQTGFGGYTF; CDR3nt: TGTGCCAGCAGCCAGACAGGGTTTGGTGGCTACACCTTC; v_gene: TRBV14; d_gene: TRBD1; j_gene: TRBJ1-2; abundance: NA
CDR3aa: CASSIRGEIGEQYF; CDR3nt: TGTGCCAGTAGTATACGGGGGGAAATTGGCGAGCAGTACTTC; v_gene: TRBV19; d_gene: TRBD2; j_gene: TRBJ2-7; abundance: NA
CDR3aa: CASSLGQSYGYTF; CDR3nt: TGTGCCAGCAGCTTAGGACAGTCCTATGGCTACACCTTC; v_gene: TRBV7-9; d_gene: NA; j_gene: TRBJ1-2; abundance: few
CDR3aa: CASSSSGTGYLYGNQPQHF; CDR3nt: TGTGCCAGCAGTTCCTCCGGGACAGGGTATTTGTATGGCAATCAGCCCCAGCATTTT; v_gene: TRBV28; d_gene: TRBD1; j_gene: TRBJ1-5; abundance: NA
CDR3aa: CASSMARSSGGGYTF; CDR3nt: TGTGCCAGTAGTATGGCCAGGTCTTCTGGTGGGGGCTACACCTTC; v_gene: TRBV19; d_gene: NA; j_gene: TRBJ1-2; abundance: NA
CDR3aa: CASSLVGAGNTIYF; CDR3nt: TGCGCCAGCAGCTTGGTAGGGGCTGGAAACACCATATATTTT; v_gene: TRBV5-1; d_gene: NA; j_gene: TRBJ1-3; abundance: once
CDR3aa: CASRTAGGLGGYTF; CDR3nt: TGTGCCAGTAGGACTGCAGGGGGACTTGGGGGCTACACCTTC; v_gene: TRBV19; d_gene: TRBD1; j_gene: TRBJ1-2; abundance: NA
CDR3aa: CASSLRTTGELFF; CDR3nt: TGTGCCAGCAGCCTACGGACAACCGGGGAGCTGTTTTTT; v_gene: TRBV11-3; d_gene: NA; j_gene: TRBJ2-2; abundance: once
CDR3aa: CAWRPQGIRDAFF; CDR3nt: TGTGCCTGGAGGCCACAGGGGATTCGGGATGCTTTCTTT; v_gene: TRBV30; d_gene: TRBD1; j_gene: TRBJ1-1; abundance: NA
CDR3aa: CASSLITLNTEAFF; CDR3nt: TGTGCCAGCAGCTTAATAACCCTGAACACTGAAGCTTTCTTT; v_gene: TRBV11-3; d_gene: NA; j_gene: TRBJ1-1; abundance: NA
CDR3aa: CASSLSVDSSPGELFF; CDR3nt: TGTGCCAGCAGCTTAAGCGTGGACTCATCCCCCGGGGAGCTGTTTTTT; v_gene: TRBV7-9; d_gene: NA; j_gene: TRBJ2-2; abundance: NA
CDR3aa: CASSLAGTSGGSSYNEQFF; CDR3nt: TGTGCCAGCAGCTTAGCCGGGACTAGCGGGGGAAGCTCCTACAATGAGCAGTTCTTC; v_gene: TRBV11-3; d_gene: TRBD2; j_gene: TRBJ2-1; abundance: NA
CDR3aa: CASSEARPPRSGANVLTF; CDR3nt: TGTGCCAGCAGTGAAGCGCGCCCGCCGCGCTCTGGGGCCAACGTCCTGACTTTC; v_gene: TRBV2; d_gene: NA; j_gene: TRBJ2-6; abundance: NA
CDR3aa: CASTEDRGNYGYTF; CDR3nt: TGTGCCAGTACCGAAGACAGGGGGAACTATGGCTACACCTTC; v_gene: TRBV19; d_gene: TRBD1; j_gene: TRBJ1-2; abundance: once
CDR3aa: CATTNFQGVTGRGTIYF; CDR3nt: TGTGCCACAACGAATTTTCAGGGGGTCACCGGCCGAGGGACCATATATTTT; v_gene: TRBV19; d_gene: TRBD1; j_gene: TRBJ1-3; abundance: NA